This T cell receptor (beta chain) was documented in a study of a mutant IDH1 vaccine in newly diagnosed glioma. For the study at large: Eight vaccinations went to patients in weeks 1, 3, 5, 7, 11, 15, 19, 23. Patients got their first vaccination 4-6 weeks after radiotherapy alone, or with temozolomide cycles. Study-wide results and caveats: The authors found pseudoprogression apparently unrelated to changes in top peripheral T cell clonotypes.

Only in-frame clones appear in the TCRdb table, and some are missing; sequencing was by immunoSEQ multiplex PCR. The sample lists 35,000 or so clones, about 86% occurring once. This sample's time point: week 5, during vaccination. Vaccinated patients received 300 ug of mutant IDH1 20-mer peptide per dose, with topical imiquimod. Notes on this clone: Its specificity is unknown.

CDR3 size: 13 residues. V trimming: 6 bases; J trimming: 1 base; junction bases outside the gene matches: 2. The germline V gene encodes CDR1 MNHEY and CDR2 SVGAGI. V is TRBV6-5 and J is TRBJ1-1, with 7 bases identical to TRBD1. The sequences come from PBMCs, collected from a glioma patient whose treatment included an IDH1 peptide vaccine. The sequence was obtained from a man aged 25-40 years with glioma. CDR3 in DNA: TGTGCCAGCAGCGACAGGGCGAACACTGAAGCTTTCTTT. Translated: CASSDRANTEAFF.